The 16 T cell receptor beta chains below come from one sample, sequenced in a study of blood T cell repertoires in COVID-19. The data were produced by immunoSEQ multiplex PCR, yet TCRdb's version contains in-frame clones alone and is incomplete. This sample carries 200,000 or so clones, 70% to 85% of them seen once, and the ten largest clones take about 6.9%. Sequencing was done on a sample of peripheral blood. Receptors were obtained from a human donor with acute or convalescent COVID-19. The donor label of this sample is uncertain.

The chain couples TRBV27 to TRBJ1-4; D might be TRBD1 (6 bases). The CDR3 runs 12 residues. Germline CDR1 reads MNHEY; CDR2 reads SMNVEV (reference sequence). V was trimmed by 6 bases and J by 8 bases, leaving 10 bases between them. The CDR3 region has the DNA TGTGCCAGCAGAGGGGGAAACGAAAAACTGTTTTTT. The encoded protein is CASRGGNEKLFF. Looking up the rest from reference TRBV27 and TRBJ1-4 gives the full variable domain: EAQVTQNPRYLITVTGKKLTVTCSQNMNHEYMSWYRQDPGLGLRQIYYSMNVEVTDKGDVPEGYKVSRKEKRNFPLILESPSPNQTSLYFCASRGGNEKLFFGSGTQLSVL.

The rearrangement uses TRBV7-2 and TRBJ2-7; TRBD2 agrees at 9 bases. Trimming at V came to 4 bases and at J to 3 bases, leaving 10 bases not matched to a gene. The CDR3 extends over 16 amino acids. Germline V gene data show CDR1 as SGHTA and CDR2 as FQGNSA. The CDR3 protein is CASSSLGREGLYEQYF. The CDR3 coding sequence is TGTGCCAGCAGCTCTCTTGGGCGGGAGGGCCTCTACGAGCAGTACTTC.

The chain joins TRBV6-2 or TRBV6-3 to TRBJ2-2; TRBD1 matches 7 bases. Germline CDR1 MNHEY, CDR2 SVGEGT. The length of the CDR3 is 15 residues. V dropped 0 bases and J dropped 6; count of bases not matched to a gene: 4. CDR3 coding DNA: TGTGCCAGCAGTTACTCAAGGGGGCTGGCCGGGGAGCTGTTTTTT. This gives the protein CASSYSRGLAGELFF.

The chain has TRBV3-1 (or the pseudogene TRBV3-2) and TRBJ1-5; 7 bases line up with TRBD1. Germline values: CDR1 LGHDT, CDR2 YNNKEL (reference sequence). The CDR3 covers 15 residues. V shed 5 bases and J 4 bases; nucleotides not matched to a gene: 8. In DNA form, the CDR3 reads TGTGCCAGCAGCTTACGACAGGGACATAATCAGCCCCAGCATTTT. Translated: CASSLRQGHNQPQHF.

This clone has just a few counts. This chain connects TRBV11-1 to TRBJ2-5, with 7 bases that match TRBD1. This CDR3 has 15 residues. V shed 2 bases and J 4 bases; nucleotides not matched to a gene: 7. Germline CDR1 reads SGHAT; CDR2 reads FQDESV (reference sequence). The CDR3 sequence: CASSLPTGLRETQYF. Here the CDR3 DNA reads TGTGCCAGCAGCTTACCGACAGGGCTCAGAGAGACCCAGTACTTC.

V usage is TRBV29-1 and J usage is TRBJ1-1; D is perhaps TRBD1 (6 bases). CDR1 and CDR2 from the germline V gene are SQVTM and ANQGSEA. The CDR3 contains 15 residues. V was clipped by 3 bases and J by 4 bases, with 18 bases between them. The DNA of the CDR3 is TGCAGCGTTGATGGGGGGGGGCTTCGTGGCACTGAAGCTTTCTTT. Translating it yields CSVDGGGLRGTEAFF.

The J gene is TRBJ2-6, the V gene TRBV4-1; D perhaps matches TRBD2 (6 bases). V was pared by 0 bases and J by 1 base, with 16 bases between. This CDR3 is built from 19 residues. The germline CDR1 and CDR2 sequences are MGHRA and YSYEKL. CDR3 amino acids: CASSQDLTSGDSGANVLTF. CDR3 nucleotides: TGCGCCAGCAGCCAAGATCTCACTTCGGGGGATTCTGGGGCCAACGTCCTGACTTTC.

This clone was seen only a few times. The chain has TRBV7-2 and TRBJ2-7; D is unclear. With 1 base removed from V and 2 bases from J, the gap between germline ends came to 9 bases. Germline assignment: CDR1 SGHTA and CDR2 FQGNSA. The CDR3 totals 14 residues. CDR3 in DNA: TGTGCCAGCAGCTTAGACTACCTAACCTACGAGCAGTACTTC. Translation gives CASSLDYLTYEQYF.

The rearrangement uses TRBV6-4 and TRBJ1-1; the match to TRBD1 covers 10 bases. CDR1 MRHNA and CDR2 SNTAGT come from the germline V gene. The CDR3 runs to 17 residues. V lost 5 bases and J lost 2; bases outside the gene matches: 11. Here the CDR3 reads CASSRTGGLGTNTEAFF. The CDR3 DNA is TGTGCCAGCAGTCGGACAGGGGGTTTGGGGACTAACACTGAAGCTTTCTTT.

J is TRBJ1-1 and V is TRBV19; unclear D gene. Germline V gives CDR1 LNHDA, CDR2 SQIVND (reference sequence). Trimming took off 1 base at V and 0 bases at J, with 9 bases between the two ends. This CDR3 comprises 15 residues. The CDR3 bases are TGTGCCAGTAGTATAGGAACACCCATGAACACTGAAGCTTTCTTT. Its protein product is CASSIGTPMNTEAFF.

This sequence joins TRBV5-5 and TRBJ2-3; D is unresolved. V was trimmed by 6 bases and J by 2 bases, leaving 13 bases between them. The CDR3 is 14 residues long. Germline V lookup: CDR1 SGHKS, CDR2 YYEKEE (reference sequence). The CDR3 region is CASKPGPYTDTQYF. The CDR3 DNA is TGTGCCAGCAAGCCGGGTCCCTACACAGATACGCAGTATTTT.

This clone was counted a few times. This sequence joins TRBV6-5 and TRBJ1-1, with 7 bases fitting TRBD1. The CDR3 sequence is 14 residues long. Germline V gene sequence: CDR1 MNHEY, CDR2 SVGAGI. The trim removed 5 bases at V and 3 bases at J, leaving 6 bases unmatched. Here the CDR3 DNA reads TGTGCCAGCAGTCAACAGGGGACCGACACTGAAGCTTTCTTT. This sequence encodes CASSQQGTDTEAFF.

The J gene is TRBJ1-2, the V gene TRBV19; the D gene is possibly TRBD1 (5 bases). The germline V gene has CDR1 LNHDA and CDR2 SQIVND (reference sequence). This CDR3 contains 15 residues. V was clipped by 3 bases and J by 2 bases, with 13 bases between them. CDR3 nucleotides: TGTGCCAGTAGTATTGGACGGGGACTGAACTATGGCTACACCTTC. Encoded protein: CASSIGRGLNYGYTF.

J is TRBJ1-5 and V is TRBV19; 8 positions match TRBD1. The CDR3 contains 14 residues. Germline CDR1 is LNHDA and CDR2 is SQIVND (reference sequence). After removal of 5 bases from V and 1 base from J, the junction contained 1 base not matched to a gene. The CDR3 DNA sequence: TGTGCCAGTAGTTGGGACAGGAGCAATCAGCCCCAGCATTTT. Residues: CASSWDRSNQPQHF.

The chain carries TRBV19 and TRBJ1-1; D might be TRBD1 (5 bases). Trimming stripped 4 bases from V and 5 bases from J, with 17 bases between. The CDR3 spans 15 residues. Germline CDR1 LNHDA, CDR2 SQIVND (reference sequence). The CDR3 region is CASSTGGLGMTEAFF. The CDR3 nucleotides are TGTGCCAGTAGTACGGGGGGTTTGGGGATGACTGAAGCTTTCTTT.

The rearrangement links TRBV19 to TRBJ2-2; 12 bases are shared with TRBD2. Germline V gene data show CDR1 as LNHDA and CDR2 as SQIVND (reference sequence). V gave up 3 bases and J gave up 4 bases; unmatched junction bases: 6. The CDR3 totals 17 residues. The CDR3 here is CASSMTSGSLGTGELFF. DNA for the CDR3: TGTGCCAGTAGTATGACTAGCGGGAGTTTAGGCACCGGGGAGCTGTTTTTT.